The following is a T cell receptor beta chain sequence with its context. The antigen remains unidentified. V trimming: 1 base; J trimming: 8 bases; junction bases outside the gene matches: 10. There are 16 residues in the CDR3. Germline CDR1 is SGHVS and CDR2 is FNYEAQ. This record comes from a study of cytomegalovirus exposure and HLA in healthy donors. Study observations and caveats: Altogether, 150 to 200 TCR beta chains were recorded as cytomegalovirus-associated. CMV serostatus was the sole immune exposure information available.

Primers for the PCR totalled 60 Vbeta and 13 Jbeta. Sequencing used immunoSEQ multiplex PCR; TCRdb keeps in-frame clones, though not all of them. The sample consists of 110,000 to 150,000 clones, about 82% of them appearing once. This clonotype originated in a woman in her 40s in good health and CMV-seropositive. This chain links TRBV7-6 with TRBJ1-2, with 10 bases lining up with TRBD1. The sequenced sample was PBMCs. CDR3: CASSLVGGQGGKGYTF. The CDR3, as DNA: TGTGCCAGCAGCTTAGTAGGCGGACAGGGGGGAAAGGGCTACACCTTC.